The 23 T cell receptor beta chains below all came from one sample that was sequenced in a study of blood T cell repertoires in COVID-19. Generated by immunoSEQ multiplex PCR, the TCRdb table keeps only in-frame clones and is missing some. This table holds 250,000 to 350,000 clones, 85% to 90% found once. The sample was peripheral blood. Receptors were obtained from a woman under 40 with COVID-19, enrolled during active disease.

This chain joins TRBV6-2 or TRBV6-3 and TRBJ2-1, with 8 bases matching TRBD2. V shed 6 bases and J 1 base; nucleotides not matched to a gene: 17. The CDR3 spans 19 residues. Germline lookup yields CDR1 MNHEY and CDR2 SVGEGT. The CDR3 loop reads CASSGGGKAGAESYNEQFF. The CDR3 bases are TGTGCCAGCAGCGGGGGGGGAAAGGCGGGAGCGGAGTCCTACAATGAGCAGTTCTTC.

The V call is TRBV30, the J call TRBJ1-5, with D possibly matching TRBD1 (6 bases). This CDR3 spans 16 amino acids. CDR1 and CDR2 (germline): GTSNPN, SVGIG (reference sequence). Trimming left V 0 bases short and J 4 bases short, with 16 bases between. The DNA for the CDR3 is TGTGCCTGGAGTGTACAGGGTCTGAGGTTGAATCAGCCCCAGCATTTT. Its translation is CAWSVQGLRLNQPQHF.

This clone was counted a single time. The J gene is TRBJ1-2, the V gene TRBV6-5; 7 bases match TRBD1. The CDR3 has 13 amino acids. J was trimmed by 7 bases and V by 4 bases; bases with no gene match: 6. Germline assignment: CDR1 MNHEY and CDR2 SVGAGI. The CDR3 spells CASSSSSGGGYTF. The CDR3 region has the DNA TGTGCCAGCAGTTCCTCTTCAGGGGGTGGCTACACCTTC.

As DNA, the CDR3 is TGCGCCAGCAGCTTGGATGCTAGCGGGAGGGCGGAGACCCAGTACTTC. Amino acid sequence: CASSLDASGRAETQYF. V usage is TRBV5-1 and J usage is TRBJ2-5, with 12 bases matching TRBD2. Germline V gene lookup returns CDR1 SGHRS and CDR2 YFSETQ. This CDR3 comprises 16 residues. V was clipped by 0 bases and J by 5 bases; unmatched bases: 5.

This chain connects TRBV6-5 to TRBJ2-3, with 7 positions matching TRBD2. V lost 3 bases and J lost 6; bases outside the gene matches: 6. Germline V lookup: CDR1 MNHEY, CDR2 SVGAGI. The CDR3 is made up of 14 amino acids. CDR3 in amino acids: CASSYEGRGDTQYF. CDR3 nucleotide sequence: TGTGCCAGCAGTTATGAGGGGAGGGGTGATACGCAGTATTTT.

V is TRBV27 and J is TRBJ2-7; no clear D gene. The CDR3 runs to 15 residues. CDR1 and CDR2 from the germline V gene are MNHEY and SMNVEV (reference sequence). V shed 1 base and J shed 3 bases, with 13 bases lying between them. CDR3 in amino acids: CASSLLGRPGYEQYF. CDR3 nucleotide sequence: TGTGCCAGCAGTTTATTGGGCAGACCCGGCTACGAGCAGTACTTC.

The rearrangement joins TRBV12-3 or TRBV12-4 to TRBJ2-3, with D possibly being TRBD1 (5 bases). There are 13 residues in the CDR3. With 3 bases removed from V and 8 bases from J, the gap between germline ends came to 12 bases. The CDR3 DNA is TGTGCCAGCAGTTTCAGGGTAGGGGTTACGCAGTATTTT. It encodes CASSFRVGVTQYF.

The chain joins TRBV18 to TRBJ1-2; D call uncertain. The CDR3 is 14 amino acids. CDR1 KGHSH and CDR2 LQKENI come from the germline V gene. Trimming took off 3 bases at V and 5 bases at J, with 13 bases between the two ends. In DNA, the CDR3 is TGTGCCAGCTCACCCCCGGGGAGGGAGTATGGCTACACCTTC. As protein: CASSPPGREYGYTF.

As concerns this clone: Other DNA sequences within the sample encode an identical CDR3. The gene calls are TRBV19 and TRBJ2-7; perhaps TRBD2 as D (6 bases). The V end was cut by 6 bases, the J end by 0 bases, with 15 bases between. CDR1 and CDR2 from the germline V gene are LNHDA and SQIVND (reference sequence). This CDR3 contains 15 residues. The CDR3 is CASSTSGRSSYEQYF. The CDR3 DNA sequence: TGTGCCAGTAGCACCTCGGGGAGGAGCTCCTACGAGCAGTACTTC.

The V and J genes are TRBV19 and TRBJ1-2; the D gene is possibly TRBD1 (5 bases). This CDR3 is built from 13 residues. Germline V gene data show CDR1 as LNHDA and CDR2 as SQIVND (reference sequence). The V gene lost 3 bases and the J gene lost 8 bases, with 13 bases spanning the gap. The chain's CDR3 is CASSIGQGEGYTF. Written as DNA, the CDR3 is TGTGCCAGTAGTATCGGGCAGGGCGAAGGCTACACCTTC.

CDR3 coding DNA: TGTGCCAGCAGCCCTTGGGGGGACTATGGCTACACCTTC. This codes for CASSPWGDYGYTF. V is TRBV27 and J is TRBJ1-2; weak D call: TRBD1 (5 bases). The CDR3 spans 13 residues. Trimming pared 6 bases from V and 3 bases from J, leaving 11 bases between. Germline V lookup: CDR1 MNHEY, CDR2 SMNVEV (reference sequence).

The chain employs TRBV28 and TRBJ2-6; the match to TRBD1 covers 10 bases. The CDR3 spans 17 residues. After removal of 6 bases from V and 4 bases from J, the junction contained 9 bases not matched to a gene. The germline V gene encodes CDR1 MDHEN and CDR2 SYDVKM. The chain's CDR3 is CASRPTGGGLGANVLTF. CDR3 sequence (DNA): TGTGCCAGCAGACCGACAGGGGGCGGGTTGGGGGCCAACGTCCTGACTTTC.

The chain carries TRBV2 and TRBJ2-7; D is unclear. The CDR3 totals 12 residues. Germline CDR1 is SNHLY and CDR2 is FYNNEI. The V gene lost 4 bases and the J gene lost 1 base, with 5 bases spanning the gap. The CDR3 loop reads CASSGLSYEQYF. The CDR3 DNA sequence: TGTGCCAGCAGTGGACTTTCCTACGAGCAGTACTTC.

The V and J genes are TRBV28 and TRBJ1-5, with 8 positions matching TRBD1. Germline loops: CDR1 MDHEN, CDR2 SYDVKM. The CDR3 has 16 residues. V gave up 0 bases and J gave up 6 bases; unmatched junction bases: 7. CDR3 DNA: TGTGCCAGCAGTTTATGGCGCAGGGGGCGCGGTCAGCCCCAGCATTTT. This codes for CASSLWRRGRGQPQHF.

V is TRBV4-2 and J is TRBJ1-1, with 12 bases identical to TRBD1. CDR1 is LGHNA and CDR2 is YNFKEQ in the germline V gene. V lost 1 base to trimming and J lost 4 bases; unmatched junction nucleotides: 4. The CDR3 length is 16 residues. CDR3 DNA: TGTGCCAGCAGCCAAGTGGGGACAGGGGGCCTCACTGAAGCTTTCTTT. Translating it yields CASSQVGTGGLTEAFF.

V is TRBV19 and J is TRBJ2-2, with 8 nucleotides matching TRBD1. CDR1 is LNHDA, CDR2 SQIVND, per germline (reference sequence). V trimming: 7 bases; J trimming: 3 bases; junction bases outside the gene matches: 7. The CDR3 is 15 amino acids. In DNA form, the CDR3 reads TGTGCCAGTAACCCCAGGGGGCTGGACACCGGGGAGCTGTTTTTT. Amino acid sequence: CASNPRGLDTGELFF.

The V and J genes are TRBV28 and TRBJ1-5, with 7 bases fitting TRBD1. Germline V gene data show CDR1 as MDHEN and CDR2 as SYDVKM. The CDR3 has 14 amino acids. V lost 5 bases, J lost 14 bases, and 15 bases stayed unmatched. The DNA for the CDR3 is TGTGCCAGCAGTCCGTTAACAGGGGTCCGCGGGAAGCATTTT. It specifies CASSPLTGVRGKHF.

The genes are TRBV7-2 and TRBJ2-7; perhaps TRBD1 as D (6 bases). The germline V gene encodes CDR1 SGHTA and CDR2 FQGNSA. The ends were cut back, 5 bases at V and 4 bases at J, with 18 bases in the middle. This CDR3 is built from 15 residues. The CDR3 loop is CASSENRESLYEQYF. The CDR3 region has the DNA TGTGCCAGCAGCGAGAACAGGGAGTCCCTGTACGAGCAGTACTTC.

V is TRBV18 and J is TRBJ2-3; the match to TRBD2 covers 7 bases. The CDR3 is made up of 15 amino acids. Trimming at V came to 3 bases and at J to 1 base, leaving 4 bases not matched to a gene. The V gene's germline CDR1 is KGHSH and CDR2 LQKENI. CDR3 residues: CASSPGLGGTDTQYF. CDR3 sequence (DNA): TGTGCCAGCTCACCTGGACTAGGTGGCACAGATACGCAGTATTTT.

The chain links TRBV28 to TRBJ1-1; TRBD1 might be the D (6 bases). Germline CDR1 and CDR2: MDHEN and SYDVKM. This CDR3 region has 14 residues. V lost 7 bases and J 5 bases, leaving 17 bases between the germline ends. The CDR3 DNA sequence: TGTGCCAGCACCCTTCGGGGGGGCGGGACTGAAGCTTTCTTT. The encoded protein is CASTLRGGGTEAFF.

The chain joins TRBV6-5 to TRBJ2-5, with D possibly TRBD1 on 5 matching bases. V was clipped by 6 bases and J by 3 bases, with 14 bases between them. This CDR3 is 14 amino acids long. Germline loops: CDR1 MNHEY, CDR2 SVGAGI. DNA of the CDR3: TGTGCCAGCAGCAAGTCGACAGTAAAAGAGACCCAGTACTTC. It codes for CASSKSTVKETQYF.

This clone was seen a single time. The V and J genes are TRBV7-9 and TRBJ2-1, with D hard to call. CDR1 and CDR2 from the germline V gene are SEHNR and FQNEAQ (reference sequence). This CDR3 has 13 amino acids. The V end lost 6 bases, the J end lost 10 bases, and 16 bases lay between the germline ends. CDR3 bases: TGTGCCAGCAGTCTAACGGCGCGAGGCGAGCAGTTCTTC. Protein: CASSLTARGEQFF.

The chain combines TRBV20-1 with TRBJ1-5; D is perhaps TRBD1 (6 bases). In germline, CDR1 is DFQATT, CDR2 SNEGSKA (reference sequence). The V gene lost 3 bases and the J gene lost 4 bases, with 13 bases spanning the gap. The CDR3 extends over 14 amino acids. The DNA of the CDR3 is TGCAGTGCTAGTCGGGGGGGGACAAATCAGCCCCAGCATTTT. Translated, it gives CSASRGGTNQPQHF.